Shown below are 30 T cell receptor beta chains from a single sample sequenced in a study of blood T cell repertoires in COVID-19. Measured with immunoSEQ multiplex PCR; TCRdb has only the in-frame clones, and not every one. The sample yields 200,000 to 250,000 clones, around 89% seen once. Sequencing was performed on peripheral blood. These receptors were collected from a man aged 30 to 45 with COVID-19, enrolled during active disease.

This clone was observed a few times. The chain combines TRBV9 with TRBJ2-2, with no clear D. Trimming took 3 bases from V and 1 from J, leaving 4 bases between them. Germline lookup yields CDR1 SGDLS and CDR2 YYNGEE. This CDR3 has 13 amino acids. The CDR3 spells CASSAMNTGELFF. The DNA for the CDR3 is TGTGCCAGCAGCGCTATGAACACCGGGGAGCTGTTTTTT.

The J gene is TRBJ2-5, the V gene TRBV19; TRBD1 matches 7 bases. V was clipped by 6 bases and J by 4 bases; unmatched bases: 8. The CDR3 is made up of 14 amino acids. CDR1 and CDR2 (germline): LNHDA, SQIVND (reference sequence). The CDR3 loop reads CASRDTGARETQYF. DNA for the CDR3: TGTGCCAGTAGGGATACAGGGGCTAGAGAGACCCAGTACTTC.

V usage is TRBV6-2 or TRBV6-3 and J usage is TRBJ1-2; the match to TRBD1 covers 7 bases. The germline CDR1 and CDR2 sequences are MNHEY and SVGEGT. V trimming: 4 bases; J trimming: 4 bases; junction bases outside the gene matches: 9. The CDR3 totals 15 residues. The CDR3 region has the DNA TGTGCCAGCAGTTGGCGGGACAGTAAGGCCTATGGCTACACCTTC. This translates into CASSWRDSKAYGYTF.

V and J are TRBV5-1 and TRBJ2-3, with 8 bases that match TRBD1. With V trimmed by 4 bases and J by 1 base, 5 bases remained unmatched. CDR3 length equals 15 residues. CDR1 and CDR2 (germline): SGHRS, YFSETQ. In DNA form, the CDR3 reads TGCGCCAGCAGCGCTTGGGGACAGGGCACAGATACGCAGTATTTT. Translated, it gives CASSAWGQGTDTQYF. The full variable domain, its missing parts supplied by reference TRBV5-1 and TRBJ2-3, is KAGVTQTPRYLIKTRGQQVTLSCSPISGHRSVSWYQQTPGQGLQFLFEYFSETQRNKGNFPGRFSGRQFSNSRSEMNVSTLELGDSALYLCASSAWGQGTDTQYFGPGTRLTVL.

J is TRBJ2-5 and V is TRBV27, with 10 bases lining up with TRBD2. V lost 8 bases, J lost 1 base, and 7 bases stayed unmatched. The germline gives CDR1 MNHEY, CDR2 SMNVEV (reference sequence). The CDR3 has 15 amino acids. CDR3 bases: TGTGCCAGCTCCGGACTAGCGGACCCCCAAGAGACCCAGTACTTC. Protein sequence: CASSGLADPQETQYF.

The chain recombines TRBV4-2 with TRBJ2-5; TRBD2 matches at 13 bases. This CDR3 comprises 16 residues. The ends lost 4 bases at V and 5 bases at J; junction bases unmatched: 7. Germline V CDR1 and CDR2: LGHNA, YNFKEQ. CDR3 protein: CASSLTSGGAQETQYF. As DNA, the CDR3 is TGTGCCAGCAGCCTAACTAGCGGGGGGGCCCAGGAGACCCAGTACTTC.

This chain uses TRBV6-5 with TRBJ1-2, with TRBD1 identical over 7 bases. V shed 6 bases, J shed 4 bases, and the junction held 5 bases outside the gene matches. CDR1 and CDR2 from the germline V gene are MNHEY and SVGAGI. This CDR3 is built from 13 residues. The CDR3 here is CASSPQGSYGYTF. CDR3 nucleotides: TGTGCCAGCAGCCCACAGGGGAGCTATGGCTACACCTTC.

J is TRBJ2-3 and V is TRBV7-2; TRBD2 matches at 14 bases. Looked up from germline, CDR1 is SGHTA and CDR2 is FQGNSA. The V and J ends lost 5 bases and 6 bases, in that order; junction bases with no gene match: 7. This CDR3 comprises 16 residues. The CDR3 here is CASSKTSGGAGDTQYF. DNA for the CDR3: TGTGCCAGCAGCAAGACTAGCGGGGGGGCCGGGGATACGCAGTATTTT.

This sequence joins TRBV7-6 and TRBJ2-3, with D possibly matching TRBD2 (5 bases). V dropped 3 bases and J dropped 8 bases, with 9 bases sitting between them. Germline V gene data show CDR1 as SGHVS and CDR2 as FNYEAQ. The CDR3 extends over 12 amino acids. CDR3 sequence: CASSLEEATQYF. CDR3 nucleotide sequence: TGTGCCAGCAGCTTGGAGGAGGCTACGCAGTATTTT.

The chain recombines TRBV7-2 with TRBJ2-7; no clear D gene. The CDR3 runs 13 residues. Per germline, CDR1 SGHTA and CDR2 FQGNSA. Trimming stripped 3 bases from V and 1 base from J, with 7 bases between. CDR3 amino acids: CASSLPRSYEQYF. The CDR3 DNA reads TGTGCCAGCAGCTTGCCGCGATCCTACGAGCAGTACTTC.

A single count supports this clone. V gene TRBV3-1 (or the pseudogene TRBV3-2) combines with J gene TRBJ1-1; a possible D gene is TRBD1 (6 bases). In germline, CDR1 is LGHDT, CDR2 YNNKEL (reference sequence). Trimming cost V 4 bases and J 11 bases, with 23 bases left between them. The CDR3 runs 15 residues. The CDR3 here is CASSPPGGGQISAFF. The CDR3, as DNA: TGTGCCAGCAGCCCACCAGGAGGCGGACAGATTTCGGCTTTCTTT.

Ten or more counts support this clone. This chain joins TRBV19 and TRBJ2-7; TRBD1 agrees at 9 bases. The J segment lost 6 bases and the V segment lost 5 bases, leaving 5 bases of the junction unmatched. The germline gives CDR1 LNHDA, CDR2 SQIVND (reference sequence). The CDR3 is made up of 13 amino acids. DNA for the CDR3: TGTGCCAGTAGTCCGGACAGGGGACCCGAGCAGTACTTC. Its protein product is CASSPDRGPEQYF.

This rearrangement joins TRBV27 to TRBJ1-2, with D maybe TRBD1 (6 bases). CDR1 and CDR2 from the germline V gene are MNHEY and SMNVEV (reference sequence). V was trimmed by 2 bases and J by 8 bases, leaving 27 bases between them. This CDR3 comprises 18 residues. The CDR3 loop reads CASSLRTLTGIKAEGYTF. For the CDR3, the DNA is TGTGCCAGCAGTTTACGTACACTGACAGGAATCAAAGCGGAGGGCTACACCTTC.

This clone appeared a few times. The chain is built from TRBV3-1 (or the pseudogene TRBV3-2) and TRBJ1-1; 9 nucleotides line up with TRBD1. The CDR3 is 17 amino acids. The germline V gene has CDR1 LGHDT and CDR2 YNNKEL (reference sequence). With V trimmed by 3 bases and J by 0 bases, 8 bases remained unmatched. The CDR3 protein is CASSQNDRGALNTEAFF. As DNA, the CDR3 is TGTGCCAGCAGCCAGAATGACAGGGGGGCTTTGAACACTGAAGCTTTCTTT.

This clone appeared a few times. The chain is built from TRBV7-8 and TRBJ1-2; TRBD1 aligns across 9 bases. J lost 4 bases, V lost 5 bases, and 8 bases had no gene match. This CDR3 is built from 15 residues. Germline CDR1 reads SGHVS; CDR2 reads FQNEAQ. CDR3 sequence: CASSTLGQGSYGYTF. DNA for the CDR3: TGTGCCAGCAGCACCCTAGGACAGGGGTCCTATGGCTACACCTTC. The whole variable domain, filled in from reference TRBV7-8 and TRBJ1-2, reads GAGVSQSPRYKVAKRGQDVALRCDPISGHVSLFWYQQALGQGPEFLTYFQNEAQLDKSGLPSDRFFAERPEGSVSTLKIQRTQQEDSAVYLCASSTLGQGSYGYTFGSGTRLTVV.

The J gene is TRBJ1-2, the V gene TRBV4-1; 9 positions agree with TRBD1. V lost 4 bases and J lost 4; bases outside the gene matches: 4. The CDR3 is 14 amino acids. The germline gives CDR1 MGHRA, CDR2 YSYEKL. CDR3 nucleotide sequence: TGCGCCAGCAGCCCAGGACAGGGGCCCTATGGCTACACCTTC. It yields the protein CASSPGQGPYGYTF.

In this sample, this clone turned up a few times. The CDR3 bases are TGTGCCAGCAGACGACAGAACCTTGGAAACACCATATATTTT. The encoded protein is CASRRQNLGNTIYF. The V and J genes are TRBV6-6 and TRBJ1-3; D perhaps matches TRBD1 (5 bases). From germline, CDR1 is MNHNY and CDR2 SVGAGI (reference sequence). Deletions cut 6 bases from V and 3 bases from J, with 12 bases between. CDR3 length: 14 amino acids.

The CDR3 loop reads CASSLATGFYGYTF. The CDR3 DNA reads TGTGCCAGCAGCTTAGCGACAGGGTTTTATGGCTACACCTTC. The chain combines TRBV7-2 with TRBJ1-2, with 7 nucleotides matching TRBD1. Unmatched junction bases numbered 3, after V lost 0 bases and J lost 5 bases. The CDR3 runs to 14 residues. Germline V gene sequence: CDR1 SGHTA, CDR2 FQGNSA.

This clone was picked up a small number of times. This chain uses TRBV29-1 with TRBJ2-7; TRBD1 agrees at 9 bases. Germline CDR1 is SQVTM and CDR2 is ANQGSEA. The CDR3 sequence is 13 residues long. Trimming cost V 7 bases and J 7 bases; bases outside gene matches: 11. Here the CDR3 reads CSAEKQGAGEQYF. CDR3 nucleotide sequence: TGCAGCGCCGAAAAACAGGGGGCGGGGGAGCAGTACTTC.

The chain carries TRBV7-2 and TRBJ2-2; TRBD1 is a possible D gene (5 bases). There are 15 residues in the CDR3. V lost 3 bases and J 3 bases, leaving 11 bases between the germline ends. Germline lookup yields CDR1 SGHTA and CDR2 FQGNSA. CDR3 bases: TGTGCCAGCAGCTTTCTCAGGGCCTACACCGGGGAGCTGTTTTTT. Translating it yields CASSFLRAYTGELFF.

This chain joins TRBV7-9 and TRBJ1-4; D is uncertain. From germline, CDR1 is SEHNR and CDR2 FQNEAQ (reference sequence). Between the trimmed V and J ends, which lost 7 bases and 7 bases, there was a span of 16 bases. The CDR3 is 14 residues long. The CDR3 loop reads CASNPGKRVEKLFF. The CDR3 DNA reads as TGTGCCAGCAACCCGGGAAAGAGAGTTGAAAAACTGTTTTTT.

The V gene is TRBV2, the J gene TRBJ2-1; 8 bases fit TRBD2. Losses at the gene ends were 6 bases for V and 4 bases for J; bases not matched to a gene: 8. From germline, CDR1 is SNHLY and CDR2 FYNNEI. The CDR3 spans 15 residues. CDR3 DNA: TGTGCCAGCAGACCAACTAGCGGTTCTTACAATGAGCAGTTCTTC. Translating it yields CASRPTSGSYNEQFF.

The J gene is TRBJ2-3, the V gene TRBV6-4; 7 nucleotides line up with TRBD2. V was pared by 3 bases and J by 6 bases, with 15 bases of the junction left unmatched. Germline CDR1 is MRHNA and CDR2 is SNTAGT. This CDR3 is 17 amino acids long. CDR3 DNA: TGTGCCAGCAGTGAAACGGGCCCGGGAGGTGGGTCGGATACGCAGTATTTT. Protein sequence: CASSETGPGGGSDTQYF.

Concerning this clone itself: Additional DNA sequences in this sample encode the identical CDR3. The chain carries TRBV6-5 and TRBJ2-1; D possibly corresponds to TRBD1 (6 bases). CDR1 and CDR2 (germline): MNHEY, SVGAGI. CDR3 length equals 14 residues. Trimming removed 6 bases from V and 2 bases from J, with 11 bases in between. The CDR3 bases are TGTGCCAGCAGCCCCGGGACAACCTACAATGAGCAGTTCTTC. This translates into CASSPGTTYNEQFF.

The V and J genes are TRBV6-6 and TRBJ1-1; weak D call: TRBD1 (5 bases). In germline, CDR1 is MNHNY, CDR2 SVGAGI (reference sequence). Deletions cut 2 bases from V and 7 bases from J, with 11 bases between. This CDR3 comprises 13 residues. This chain's CDR3 is CASSYQGLFEAFF. The CDR3 region has the DNA TGTGCCAGCAGTTACCAGGGCCTTTTTGAAGCTTTCTTT.

V and J are TRBV28 and TRBJ2-7, with TRBD1 identical over 8 bases. Losses at the gene ends were 8 bases for V and 5 bases for J; bases not matched to a gene: 5. CDR3 length: 12 residues. Looked up from germline, CDR1 is MDHEN and CDR2 is SYDVKM. CDR3 residues: CASRTGRNEQYF. CDR3 coding DNA: TGTGCCAGCCGGACAGGGCGGAACGAGCAGTACTTC.

V usage is TRBV18 and J usage is TRBJ1-1; D is perhaps TRBD1 (5 bases). This CDR3 is built from 14 residues. Trimming removed 3 bases from V and 1 base from J, with 9 bases in between. Germline V CDR1 and CDR2: KGHSH, LQKENI. The CDR3 sequence is CASSPTATNTEAFF. Here the CDR3 DNA reads TGTGCCAGCTCACCGACAGCCACGAACACTGAAGCTTTCTTT. Full variable domain (rest looked up from reference TRBV18 and TRBJ1-1): NAGVMQNPRHLVRRRGQEARLRCSPMKGHSHVYWYRQLPEEGLKFMVYLQKENIIDESGMPKERFSAEFPKEGPSILRIQQVVRGDSAAYFCASSPTATNTEAFFGQGTRLTVV.

This chain uses TRBV7-9 with TRBJ2-6; TRBD1 agrees at 7 bases. CDR3 length equals 17 residues. Germline CDR1 reads SEHNR; CDR2 reads FQNEAQ (reference sequence). V lost 5 bases and J lost 3; bases outside the gene matches: 10. This chain's CDR3 is CASSLIDRASGANVLTF. The CDR3 coding sequence is TGTGCCAGCAGCCTCATAGACAGGGCGAGTGGGGCCAACGTCCTGACTTTC.

The genes are TRBV11-1 and TRBJ1-1; D remains unclear. The CDR3 runs to 15 residues. Germline V gene lookup returns CDR1 SGHAT and CDR2 FQDESV (reference sequence). The V end lost 2 bases, the J end lost 1 base, and 11 bases lay between the germline ends. The CDR3 loop reads CASSLLLSANTEAFF. CDR3 in DNA: TGTGCCAGCAGCTTACTGCTCAGTGCGAACACTGAAGCTTTCTTT.

This clone was observed once. The chain recombines TRBV15 with TRBJ2-2, with D perhaps matching TRBD1 (7 bases). Trimming took off 5 bases at V and 5 bases at J, with 18 bases between the two ends. Germline V gives CDR1 LNHNV, CDR2 YYDKDF (reference sequence). The CDR3 length is 16 residues. This CDR3 is CATSSLRDSSTGELFF. CDR3 coding DNA: TGTGCCACCAGCTCCCTGCGGGACAGTTCGACCGGGGAGCTGTTTTTT. Full variable domain (remainder filled in from reference TRBV15 and TRBJ2-2): DAMVIQNPRYQVTQFGKPVTLSCSQTLNHNVMYWYQQKSSQAPKLLFHYYDKDFNNEADTPDNFQSRRPNTSFCFLDIRSPGLGDTAMYLCATSSLRDSSTGELFFGEGSRLTVL.